These 9 T cell receptor beta chains came from one sample sequenced in a study of T-cell memory formation after mild COVID-19. From the 5' RACE reads, TCRdb called clonotypes with MiXCR, one entry per CDR3 protein. The table lists over 150,000 distinct CDR3 sequences, roughly 13% of them singletons. The sample comprised PBMCs or a T cell subset sorted from them (not recorded which). These receptors all stem from a man younger than 35 who had mild COVID-19 (a few samples of this study predate the infection). Cell type and time point are not known.

This clonotype was observed many times. The rearrangement joins TRBV12-3 or TRBV12-4 to TRBJ2-1, with 11 bases aligning to TRBD1. The CDR3 has 15 residues. J lost 10 bases, V lost 4 bases, and 9 bases had no gene match. Written as DNA, the CDR3 is TGTGCCAGCAGTTCCTCCGGACAGGGGGCTGACGAGCAGTTCTTC. Translated, it gives CASSSSGQGADEQFF.

This clonotype came up a few times. The V call is TRBV20-1, the J call TRBJ2-7; TRBD2 matches 7 bases. Unmatched junction bases numbered 11, after V lost 1 base and J lost 2 bases. The CDR3 runs 16 residues. CDR1 and CDR2 (germline): DFQATT, SNEGSKA (reference sequence). The CDR3 DNA follows: TGCAGTGCTAGAGGCCGCCTAGCGGTCTCGACCTACGAGCAGTACTTC. Translated: CSARGRLAVSTYEQYF.

This clonotype was recorded once. This chain uses TRBV7-2 with TRBJ2-1, with 8 bases matching TRBD2. CDR1 and CDR2 (germline): SGHTA, FQGNSA. This CDR3 is built from 13 residues. V dropped 4 bases and J dropped 8; count of bases not matched to a gene: 4. The CDR3 region has the DNA TGTGCCAGCAGCTCCTACGGGGGGGATGAGCAGTTCTTC. Protein sequence: CASSSYGGDEQFF.

This clonotype was seen only a few times. The chain is built from TRBV7-2 and TRBJ2-7; D is uncertain. The CDR3 is 13 residues long. V gave up 4 bases and J gave up 0 bases, with 7 bases separating them. Germline values: CDR1 SGHTA, CDR2 FQGNSA. Written as DNA, the CDR3 is TGTGCCAGCAGCTACGGGTCCTCCTACGAGCAGTACGTC. Translation: CASSYGSSYEQYV.

This clonotype turned up a few times. The rearrangement uses TRBV12-3 or TRBV12-4 and TRBJ1-4, with D possibly matching TRBD1 (6 bases). With 3 bases removed from V and 8 bases from J, the gap between germline ends came to 10 bases. The CDR3 runs 13 residues. Written as DNA, the CDR3 is TGTGCCAGCAGTTTGGGGGCGCAGGAAAAACTGTTTTTT. As protein: CASSLGAQEKLFF.

In its sample, this clonotype was seen a few times. This sequence joins TRBV12-3 or TRBV12-4 and TRBJ2-3; 12 bases map to TRBD2. V shed 6 bases, J shed 4 bases, and the junction held 5 bases outside the gene matches. The CDR3 contains 15 residues. The DNA for the CDR3 is TGTGCCAGCAGCCTTCGGACTAGCGGGGCAGATACGCAGTATTTT. Its protein is CASSLRTSGADTQYF.

The chain joins TRBV7-2 to TRBJ1-5; weak D call: TRBD1 (5 bases). The CDR3 spans 14 residues. The ends were cut back, 5 bases at V and 6 bases at J, with 14 bases in the middle. Germline V gene data show CDR1 as SGHTA and CDR2 as FQGNSA. The CDR3 spells CASSPGSGGQPQHF. The DNA of the CDR3 is TGTGCCAGCAGCCCAGGGTCTGGGGGTCAGCCCCAGCATTTT. Full variable domain (remainder filled in from reference TRBV7-2 and TRBJ1-5): GAGVSQSPSNKVTEKGKDVELRCDPISGHTALYWYRQSLGQGLEFLIYFQGNSAPDKSGLPSDRFSAERTGGSVSTLTIQRTQQEDSAVYLCASSPGSGGQPQHFGDGTRLSIL.

This clonotype was counted a few times. The J gene is TRBJ2-2, the V gene TRBV12-3 or TRBV12-4; tentatively, D is TRBD1 or TRBD2 (5 bases each). V was trimmed by 3 bases and J by 0 bases, leaving 8 bases between them. The CDR3 covers 15 residues. The CDR3 loop is CASSLRGANTGELFF. The CDR3 DNA follows: TGTGCCAGCAGTTTGAGGGGTGCGAACACCGGGGAGCTGTTTTTT.

The table lists this clonotype with a few counts. V is TRBV9 and J is TRBJ2-3; D ambiguous. The CDR3 is 14 amino acids. V lost 3 bases, J lost 1 base, and 9 bases lay in between. Germline V lookup: CDR1 SGDLS, CDR2 YYNGEE. The CDR3 region is CASSAPAGTDTQYF. The DNA of the CDR3 is TGTGCCAGCAGCGCCCCGGCAGGCACAGATACGCAGTATTTT.